The 2 T cell receptor beta chains in this list originate from one sample, sequenced in a study of T cells after yellow fever vaccination. TCRdb re-analysed the 5' RACE reads in MiXCR, keeping a single row per CDR3 protein. Altogether hundreds of thousands of distinct CDR3 sequences are present, more than 9% being singletons, with the ten largest covering around 14%. Sequenced material: PBMCs, taken on the day of the yellow fever booster vaccination. Every receptor here comes from a man aged 25-45 years who received the YFV17D yellow fever vaccine.

This chain links TRBV7-2 with TRBJ2-1, with D perhaps matching TRBD2 (6 bases). Germline V gene data show CDR1 as SGHTA and CDR2 as FQGNSA. This CDR3 spans 17 amino acids. The V and J ends lost 2 bases and 8 bases respectively, with 22 bases between them. The CDR3 sequence: CASSLMSLAWGMDEQFF. DNA of the CDR3: TGTGCCAGCAGCTTAATGTCACTAGCTTGGGGAATGGATGAGCAGTTCTTC.

This clonotype occurred many times. One end of the junction does not line up with germline, which may come from a read error. The chain links TRBV5-1 to TRBJ2-1, with TRBD1 as a possible D gene (5 bases). CDR1 is SGHRS and CDR2 is YFSETQ in the germline V gene. This CDR3 is 12 amino acids long. The CDR3 here is CASSLGVGEQFF. The CDR3 DNA follows: TGTGCCAGCAGTTTAGGGGTGGGTGAGCAGTTCTTC. The full variable domain, in which reference TRBV5-1 and TRBJ2-1 provide the parts outside the CDR3, is KAGVTQTPRYLIKTRGQQVTLSCSPISGHRSVSWYQQTPGQGLQFLFEYFSETQRNKGNFPGRFSGRQFSNSRSEMNVSTLELGDSALYLCASSLGVGEQFFGPGTRLTVL.